One sample yielded the 29 T cell receptor beta chains listed below, sequenced in a study of identical twins. TCRdb re-derived calls from the 5' RACE reads in MiXCR, one entry per CDR3 protein. The table records 700,000 to 950,000 distinct CDR3 sequences, approximately 13% of them present only once. This same sample was also taken into another study, of yellow fever vaccine responses in identical twins.

The sequenced sample was PBMCs. These receptor sequences come from a young woman in good health.

This clonotype has only a few counts. The CDR3, as DNA: TGTGCCAGCAGCCAGGGAGGGGGCAGCTCTGGCGGCTATGGCTACACCTTC. Translated, it gives CASSQGGGSSGGYGYTF. The chain carries TRBV28 and TRBJ1-2; 7 nucleotides agree with TRBD1. The CDR3 is 17 residues long. Germline values: CDR1 MDHEN, CDR2 SYDVKM. Trimming cost V 6 bases and J 4 bases; bases outside gene matches: 17.

The chain links TRBV2 to TRBJ1-5; tentatively, D is TRBD1 (5 bases). V was clipped by 3 bases and J by 3 bases, with 12 bases between them. Germline V lookup: CDR1 SNHLY, CDR2 FYNNEI. The CDR3 length is 15 residues. For the CDR3, the DNA is TGTGCCAGCAGTGACGCAGGGACCGACAATCAGCCCCAGCATTTT. It translates to CASSDAGTDNQPQHF.

This clonotype came up a few times. This sequence joins TRBV12-3 or TRBV12-4 and TRBJ2-5; 9 bases fit TRBD2. With 3 bases clipped from V and 2 bases from J, the junction kept 7 bases outside the gene matches. CDR3 length: 16 residues. The CDR3 loop reads CASSFILAGAQETQYF. The CDR3 coding sequence is TGTGCCAGCAGTTTTATCTTAGCGGGGGCTCAAGAGACCCAGTACTTC.

The chain has TRBV11-2 and TRBJ1-4; D call uncertain. CDR1 is SGHAT, CDR2 FQNNGV, per germline. The CDR3 spans 14 residues. Trimming pared 5 bases from V and 4 bases from J, leaving 11 bases between. CDR3 protein: CASSIQLSNEKLFF. The DNA for the CDR3 is TGTGCCAGCAGCATACAGCTAAGTAATGAAAAACTGTTTTTT.

The chain's CDR3 is CASSHRDRGGELFF. The CDR3 DNA is TGTGCCAGCAGCCACCGGGACAGGGGGGGGGAGCTGTTTTTT. V gene TRBV3-1 combines with J gene TRBJ2-2; the match to TRBD1 covers 11 bases. Germline loops: CDR1 LGHDT, CDR2 YNNKEL (reference sequence). The length of the CDR3 is 14 residues. V lost 3 bases, J lost 8 bases, and 2 bases stayed unmatched.

This clonotype showed up just a few times. The genes are TRBV3-1 and TRBJ2-7; TRBD2 is a possible D gene (5 bases). V was pared by 5 bases and J by 3 bases, with 17 bases between. The CDR3 covers 15 residues. Germline V gene data show CDR1 as LGHDT and CDR2 as YNNKEL (reference sequence). CDR3 coding DNA: TGTGCCAGCAGCTATCCTCAAGGAGGTTTCTACGAGCAGTACTTC. This gives the protein CASSYPQGGFYEQYF.

This clonotype came up many times. This chain joins TRBV14 and TRBJ2-1; D remains ambiguous. Looked up from germline, CDR1 is SGHDN and CDR2 is FVKESK. This CDR3 is built from 14 residues. Between the trimmed V and J ends, which lost 1 base and 1 base, there was a span of 5 bases. In DNA form, the CDR3 reads TGTGCCAGCAGCCAAGGGGGATCCTACAATGAGCAGTTCTTC. Translated: CASSQGGSYNEQFF.

In this sample, this clonotype turned up a few times. The chain joins TRBV24-1 to TRBJ2-1; 9 bases align to TRBD1. CDR3 length: 20 residues. Germline loops: CDR1 KGHDR, CDR2 SFDVKD. Trimming at V came to 3 bases and at J to 0 bases, leaving 14 bases not matched to a gene. CDR3 nucleotides: TGTGCCACCAGTGATGTGAGGACAGGGGACTTTTGTAGCTCCTACAATGAGCAGTTCTTC. Encoded protein: CATSDVRTGDFCSSYNEQFF.

This clonotype was observed a handful of times. This chain connects TRBV5-1 to TRBJ2-2; maybe TRBD2 (6 bases). The V end lost 0 bases, the J end lost 5 bases, and 17 bases lay between the germline ends. The CDR3 is made up of 17 amino acids. Germline V CDR1 and CDR2: SGHRS, YFSETQ. The chain's CDR3 is CASSLAGAAGTTGELFF. CDR3 nucleotides: TGCGCCAGCAGCTTGGCCGGGGCCGCGGGAACGACCGGGGAGCTGTTTTTT.

The genes are TRBV5-1 and TRBJ2-2, with 10 bases lining up with TRBD1. Trimming at V came to 1 base and at J to 5 bases, leaving 8 bases not matched to a gene. Per germline, CDR1 SGHRS and CDR2 YFSETQ. CDR3 length: 17 residues. As DNA, the CDR3 is TGCGCCAGCAGCTTGTCTGGGGGACAGGGGCTTACCGGGGAGCTGTTTTTT. The encoded protein is CASSLSGGQGLTGELFF.

The gene calls are TRBV7-9 and TRBJ2-2, with 8 bases that match TRBD1. The J segment lost 7 bases and the V segment lost 3 bases, leaving 7 bases of the junction unmatched. CDR1 and CDR2 (germline): SEHNR, FQNEAQ (reference sequence). The CDR3 runs 15 residues. The CDR3 loop reads CASSFVGTGGGELFF. The CDR3 DNA reads as TGTGCCAGCAGCTTTGTCGGGACAGGCGGCGGGGAGCTGTTTTTT. Full variable domain (rest looked up from reference TRBV7-9 and TRBJ2-2): DTGVSQNPRHKITKRGQNVTFRCDPISEHNRLYWYRQTLGQGPEFLTYFQNEAQLEKSRLLSDRFSAERPKGSFSTLEIQRTEQGDSAMYLCASSFVGTGGGELFFGEGSRLTVL.

The chain is built from TRBV20-1 and TRBJ2-1, with 8 positions matching TRBD2. Germline loops: CDR1 DFQATT, CDR2 SNEGSKA (reference sequence). The CDR3 has 14 residues. V shed 4 bases and J 3 bases; nucleotides not matched to a gene: 5. The CDR3 nucleotides read TGCAGTGCTACAGCGGGGGCCAACTACAATGAGCAGTTCTTC. Translating gives CSATAGANYNEQFF.

This chain links TRBV6-1 with TRBJ2-5; D is unresolved. CDR1 is MNHNS, CDR2 SASEGT, per germline. The CDR3 contains 15 residues. V lost 6 bases and J lost 4, with 18 bases in between. Here the CDR3 reads CASRDPTGLRETQYF. CDR3 coding DNA: TGTGCCAGCAGAGACCCGACCGGGCTAAGAGAGACCCAGTACTTC.

This clonotype was seen just once. This may stem from a read error, because a much larger clone lies one nucleotide away. The rearrangement joins TRBV9 to TRBJ2-1; 7 positions agree with TRBD2. After removal of 4 bases from V and 5 bases from J, the junction contained 15 bases not matched to a gene. The CDR3 runs to 17 residues. Germline V gives CDR1 SGDLS, CDR2 YYNGEE. The CDR3 reads CASSTKGGTILNNEQFF. DNA for the CDR3: TGTGCCAGCAGCACAAAAGGCGGGACTATATTAAACAATGAGCAGTTCTTC.

The V gene is TRBV12-3 or TRBV12-4, the J gene TRBJ1-1, with TRBD1 matching over 7 bases. V trimming: 3 bases; J trimming: 7 bases; junction bases outside the gene matches: 2. This CDR3 is built from 12 residues. CDR3 sequence (DNA): TGTGCCAGCAGTTTTAACAGGGGTGAAGCTTTCTTT. Translation: CASSFNRGEAFF.

The table lists this clonotype with many counts. The V and J genes are TRBV6-1 and TRBJ2-5; 7 nucleotides agree with TRBD2. This CDR3 is 13 amino acids long. Germline assignment: CDR1 MNHNS and CDR2 SASEGT. V was clipped by 6 bases and J by 3 bases; unmatched bases: 4. DNA for the CDR3: TGTGCCAGCAGGCTCCTAGCGGAAGAGACCCAGTACTTC. It is translated as CASRLLAEETQYF.

Only a few counts were recorded for this clonotype. A junction end diverges from the germline sequence, so it may reflect a read error. The V and J genes are TRBV5-1 and TRBJ1-4, with 9 bases that match TRBD1. Per the germline V gene, CDR1 is SGHRS and CDR2 is YFSETQ. The CDR3 loop spans 15 amino acids. CDR3 residues: CANSWRTGVNEKLFF. In DNA form, the CDR3 reads TGCGCCAACAGCTGGCGGACAGGGGTTAATGAAAAACTGTTTTTT.

This clonotype was observed at least ten times. J is TRBJ2-1 and V is TRBV5-1, with a possible D match to TRBD1 (6 bases). Germline CDR1 and CDR2: SGHRS and YFSETQ. The CDR3 runs to 15 residues. The germline V and J ends were trimmed by 2 bases and 3 bases, with 12 bases remaining between them. CDR3 protein: CASSFDRINYNEQFF. The CDR3 bases are TGCGCCAGCAGCTTCGACAGGATCAACTACAATGAGCAGTTCTTC.

This clonotype was picked up a small number of times. V usage is TRBV5-1 and J usage is TRBJ2-7; 10 positions match TRBD2. V lost 3 bases, J lost 6 bases, and 12 bases stayed unmatched. Germline values: CDR1 SGHRS, CDR2 YFSETQ. CDR3 length equals 16 residues. The CDR3 nucleotides read TGCGCCAGCAGCTCCGGGACTAGCGACCGAAGGGTCGAGCAGTACTTC. This codes for CASSSGTSDRRVEQYF.

The chain has TRBV10-3 and TRBJ2-1, with D possibly TRBD2 on 5 matching bases. Germline CDR1 reads ENHRY; CDR2 reads SYGVKD. V gave up 4 bases and J gave up 12 bases, with 25 bases separating them. CDR3 length: 16 amino acids. CDR3 DNA sequence: TGTGCCATCAGTGGTACCGGACTCACGGAGATAGCAGGGCAGTTCTTC. It encodes CAISGTGLTEIAGQFF.

This sequence joins TRBV5-1 and TRBJ2-5; 9 nucleotides agree with TRBD1. The CDR3 is 15 residues long. The trim removed 0 bases at V and 5 bases at J, leaving 5 bases unmatched. Germline CDR1 and CDR2: SGHRS and YFSETQ. The CDR3 sequence: CASSLALTGGETQYF. CDR3 sequence (DNA): TGCGCCAGCAGCTTGGCCTTGACAGGGGGTGAGACCCAGTACTTC.

In its sample, this clonotype was seen many times. The V and J genes are TRBV12-3 or TRBV12-4 and TRBJ2-1; D may be TRBD1 (5 bases). Trimming pared 6 bases from V and 3 bases from J, leaving 15 bases between. The CDR3 runs to 15 residues. The CDR3: CASSQWAGHYNEQFF. CDR3 DNA sequence: TGTGCCAGCAGCCAATGGGCAGGGCACTACAATGAGCAGTTCTTC.

This clonotype was seen many times. The chain couples TRBV6-5 to TRBJ1-1; unclear D gene. Trimming left V 2 bases short and J 1 base short, with 14 bases between. Germline assignment: CDR1 MNHEY and CDR2 SVGAGI. CDR3 length: 16 residues. The DNA for the CDR3 is TGTGCCAGCAGTTACCGCCCCTGGCCGACGAACACTGAAGCTTTCTTT. As protein: CASSYRPWPTNTEAFF.

This clonotype was seen more than once but under ten times. The chain has TRBV20-1 and TRBJ2-1; D unclear. V shed 5 bases and J shed 0 bases, with 8 bases lying between them. CDR3 length: 13 residues. The germline gives CDR1 DFQATT, CDR2 SNEGSKA (reference sequence). CDR3 region: CSAVPGSYNEQFF. The CDR3 DNA sequence: TGCAGTGCTGTCCCGGGCTCCTACAATGAGCAGTTCTTC.

The chain couples TRBV19 to TRBJ2-4; D remains unclear. Trimming removed 1 base from V and 3 bases from J, with 10 bases in between. The CDR3 totals 15 residues. Germline loops: CDR1 LNHDA, CDR2 SQIVND (reference sequence). This chain's CDR3 is CASSIAGRSKNIQYF. CDR3 sequence (DNA): TGTGCCAGTAGTATAGCAGGCAGGAGCAAAAACATTCAGTACTTC.

The chain joins TRBV5-1 to TRBJ2-1; 10 bases map to TRBD2. This CDR3 has 16 amino acids. With V trimmed by 4 bases and J by 2 bases, 6 bases remained unmatched. The V gene's germline CDR1 is SGHRS and CDR2 YFSETQ. As DNA, the CDR3 is TGCGCCAGCAGCGCTAGCGGGAGTAGCGCCTACAATGAGCAGTTCTTC. Its translation: CASSASGSSAYNEQFF.

The V and J genes are TRBV6-1 and TRBJ2-7; D gene ambiguous. The CDR3 runs to 14 residues. V lost 6 bases and J 0 bases, leaving 12 bases between the germline ends. CDR1 and CDR2 from the germline V gene are MNHNS and SASEGT. CDR3 protein: CASSETSSSYEQYV. The DNA of the CDR3 is TGTGCCAGCAGCGAGACAAGTAGCTCCTACGAGCAGTACGTC.

The chain carries TRBV20-1 and TRBJ1-5; no definite D call. Trimming cost V 6 bases and J 2 bases, with 11 bases left between them. There are 13 residues in the CDR3. Looked up from germline, CDR1 is DFQATT and CDR2 is SNEGSKA (reference sequence). The CDR3 reads CSAVDGRNQPQHF. CDR3 bases: TGCAGTGCCGTCGACGGACGCAATCAGCCCCAGCATTTT.

This chain joins TRBV20-1 and TRBJ1-2; D is uncertain. The V gene's germline CDR1 is DFQATT and CDR2 SNEGSKA (reference sequence). The CDR3 runs to 13 residues. The V end lost 0 bases, the J end lost 4 bases, and 9 bases lay between the germline ends. The chain's CDR3 is CSAREELGYGYTF. The CDR3 nucleotides are TGCAGTGCTAGAGAGGAATTAGGCTATGGCTACACCTTC.